This T cell receptor (beta chain) emerged from a study of T cell changes during pregnancy in multiple sclerosis. Using immunoSEQ multiplex PCR, the repertoire was profiled, and TCRdb retains in-frame clones only, with some absent. This repertoire shows approximately 100,000 clones, 75% to 95% found once; its top ten account for over 2.5%. The germline V gene has CDR1 MDHEN and CDR2 SYDVKM. This CDR3 is 14 amino acids long. V lost 4 bases and J lost 4; bases outside the gene matches: 6. Sequences were derived from peripheral blood, sampled in the second trimester of pregnancy. The sequence came from a female donor with multiple sclerosis, enrolled in a pregnancy study. V is TRBV28 and J is TRBJ1-2; the match to TRBD1 covers 7 bases. The CDR3 spells CASSSGTVPYGYTF. The CDR3 nucleotides read TGTGCCAGCAGTTCCGGGACAGTCCCCTATGGCTACACCTTC.